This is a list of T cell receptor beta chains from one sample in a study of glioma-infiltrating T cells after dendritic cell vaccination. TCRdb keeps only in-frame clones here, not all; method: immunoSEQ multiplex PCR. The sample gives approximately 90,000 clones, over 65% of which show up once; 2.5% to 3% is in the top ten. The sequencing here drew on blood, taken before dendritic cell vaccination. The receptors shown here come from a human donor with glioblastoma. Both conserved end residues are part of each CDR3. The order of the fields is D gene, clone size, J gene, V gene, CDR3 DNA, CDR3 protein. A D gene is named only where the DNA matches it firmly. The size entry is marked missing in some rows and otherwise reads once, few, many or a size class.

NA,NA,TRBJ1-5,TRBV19,TGTGCCAGTAGTATCATTCTCGGGGGGTACAGCAATCAGCCCCAGCATTTT,CASSIILGGYSNQPQHF
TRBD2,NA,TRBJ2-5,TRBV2,TGTGCCAGCAGTGAGGAAGCGGGGCTCCAAGAGACCCAGTACTTC,CASSEEAGLQETQYF
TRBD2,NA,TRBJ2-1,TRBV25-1,TGTGCCAGCAGTGAAAGGGCTAGCGGGAGTTTGAATGAGCAGTTCTTC,CASSERASGSLNEQFF
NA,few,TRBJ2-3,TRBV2,TGTGCCAGCAGGTCGAGGCTTAGCACAGATACGCAGTATTTT,CASRSRLSTDTQYF
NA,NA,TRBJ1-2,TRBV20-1,TGCAGTGCTCTCGGGATGGGCTACACCTTC,CSALGMGYTF
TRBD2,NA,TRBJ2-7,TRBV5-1,TGCGCCAGCAGCTTGGGAGCGGGGGGGGTTACCTACGAGCAGTACTTC,CASSLGAGGVTYEQYF
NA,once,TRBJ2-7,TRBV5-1,TGCGCCAGCAGCTTGGTGGATCGTGGGAGGTACGAGCAGTACTTC,CASSLVDRGRYEQYF
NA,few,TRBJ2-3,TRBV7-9,TGTGCCAGCAGCTCCGGGAGATCCACAGATACGCAGTATTTT,CASSSGRSTDTQYF
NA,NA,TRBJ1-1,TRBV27,TGTGCCAGCAGTCTGGTGGGGGGGGGTATGAACACTGAAGCTTTCTTT,CASSLVGGGMNTEAFF
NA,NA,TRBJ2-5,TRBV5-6,TGTGCCAGCAGCTGGGGCCGTCCGGAGACCCAGTACTTC,CASSWGRPETQYF
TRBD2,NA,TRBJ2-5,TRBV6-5,TGTGCCAGCAGTCAGGGGACTAGCGGGATAGAGACCCAGTACTTC,CASSQGTSGIETQYF
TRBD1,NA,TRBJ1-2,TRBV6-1,TGTGCCAGCAGTGAAGTCCGGGACAGGGGGTCTGGCTACACCTTC,CASSEVRDRGSGYTF
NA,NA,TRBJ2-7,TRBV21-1,TGTGCCAGCAGCAAAGGTCCGGACTCGCTTGGGCCGGAGCAGTACTTC,CASSKGPDSLGPEQYF
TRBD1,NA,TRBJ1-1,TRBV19,TGTGCCAGTAGTATTCAGGACAGGGCGAACACTGAAGCTTTCTTT,CASSIQDRANTEAFF
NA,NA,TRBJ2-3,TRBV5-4,TGTGCCAGCAGCGTCCCACCAGGAGGGCCCTTAGATACGCAGTATTTT,CASSVPPGGPLDTQYF
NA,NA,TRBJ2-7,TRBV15,TGTGCCACCAGCAGGCTTTTACTCTACGAGCAGTACTTC,CATSRLLLYEQYF
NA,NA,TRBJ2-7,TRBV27,TGTGCCAGCAGCTATGGACAGAAGACCTACGAGCAGTACTTC,CASSYGQKTYEQYF
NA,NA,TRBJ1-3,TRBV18,TGTGCCAGCTCACCCCCCTGGTCAGACTCTGGAAACACCATATATTTT,CASSPPWSDSGNTIYF
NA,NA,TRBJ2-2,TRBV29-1,TGCAGCTTACGACAGAGCACCGGGGAGCTGTTTTTT,CSLRQSTGELFF
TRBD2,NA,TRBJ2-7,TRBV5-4,TGTGCCAGTGGAGGCGGGAGTTTCGAGCAGTACTTC,CASGGGSFEQYF
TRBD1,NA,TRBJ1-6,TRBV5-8,TGTGCCAGCAGTGATCGAAGACAGGGGGTGATAAATTCACCCCTCCACTTT,CASSDRRQGVINSPLHF
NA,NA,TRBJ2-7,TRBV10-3,TGTGCCATCAGAACCCCCTCTAGAGGCAAGCAGTACTTC,CAIRTPSRGKQYF
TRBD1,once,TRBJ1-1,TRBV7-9,TGTGCCAGCAGCGCGGACAGGGGGACTGAAGCTTTCTTT,CASSADRGTEAFF
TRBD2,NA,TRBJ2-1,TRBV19,TGTGCCAGTAGTATGACTAGCGGGGTATACAATGAGCAGTTCTTC,CASSMTSGVYNEQFF
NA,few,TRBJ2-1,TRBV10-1,TGCGCCAGCAGTGACCCCGGGAGAGGTGATGAGCAGTTCTTC,CASSDPGRGDEQFF
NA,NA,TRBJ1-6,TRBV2,TGTGCCAGCATGGGGCAGGGGAGCTCACCCCTCCACTTT,CASMGQGSSPLHF
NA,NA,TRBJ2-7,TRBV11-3,TGTGCCAGCAGCTTATCACAGGGGATAGCGGGAAGGCACGAGCAGTACTTC,CASSLSQGIAGRHEQYF
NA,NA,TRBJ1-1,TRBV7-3,TGTGCCAGCAGCCAACAGGCGAACACTGAAGCTTTCTTT,CASSQQANTEAFF
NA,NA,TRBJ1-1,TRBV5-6,TGTGCCAGCAGCTTCTACACTGAAGCTTTCTTT,CASSFYTEAFF
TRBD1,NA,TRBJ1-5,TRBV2,TGTGCCAGCAGATCGACAGGGGGCGGCCAGCCCCAGCATTTT,CASRSTGGGQPQHF
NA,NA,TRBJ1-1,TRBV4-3,TGCGCCAGCAGCCAAGATCTGGGGGGTGGCACTGAAGCTTTCTTT,CASSQDLGGGTEAFF
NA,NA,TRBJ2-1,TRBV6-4,TGTGCCAGCAGTAGTCTTCGGGACAATGAGCAGTTCTTC,CASSSLRDNEQFF
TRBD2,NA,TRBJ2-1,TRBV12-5,TGTGCTAGTGGTTTGGTAGCGGGAATAAACAATGAGCAGTTCTTC,CASGLVAGINNEQFF
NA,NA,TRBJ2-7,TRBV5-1,TGCGCCAGCAGCCCTCTTGGGGGGGCTGGATTGCAGTACTTC,CASSPLGGAGLQYF
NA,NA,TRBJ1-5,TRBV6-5,TGTGCCAGCAGGAGGGATAGGGATCAGCCCCAGCATTTT,CASRRDRDQPQHF
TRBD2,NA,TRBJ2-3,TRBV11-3,TGTGCCAGCAGCTCCCCTGGACTAGCGGGAGGGCCGACGCAGTATTTT,CASSSPGLAGGPTQYF
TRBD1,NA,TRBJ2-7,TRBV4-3,TGCGCCAGCAGCCAAGCAGGGACAGGAAGTAACGAGCAGTACTTC,CASSQAGTGSNEQYF
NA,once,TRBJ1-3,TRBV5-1,TGCGCCAGCAGCTTGGACGGGACAGGAAACACCATATATTTT,CASSLDGTGNTIYF
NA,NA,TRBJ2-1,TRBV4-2,TGTGCCAGCAGCCAAGTGTCGTCGGCGGGAAACTCCTACAATGAGCAGTTCTTC,CASSQVSSAGNSYNEQFF
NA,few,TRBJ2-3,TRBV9,TGTGCCAGCAGCGTAGAGTTTAGAGCTGATACGCAGTATTTT,CASSVEFRADTQYF
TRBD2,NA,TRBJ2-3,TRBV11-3,TGTGCCAGCAGCTTAGATCTGGTAGCGGGAAGAGATACGCAGTATTTT,CASSLDLVAGRDTQYF
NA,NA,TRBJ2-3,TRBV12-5,TGTGCTAGTGGTTTACGCGTGAAAGGAGGGCCAACAGATACGCAGTATTTT,CASGLRVKGGPTDTQYF
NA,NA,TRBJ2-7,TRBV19,TGTGCCAGTAGTATAGGAGGATTCGAGCAGTACTTC,CASSIGGFEQYF
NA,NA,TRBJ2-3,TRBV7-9,TGTGCCAGCAGCCCGGGGGAATCCACAGATACGCAGTATTTT,CASSPGESTDTQYF
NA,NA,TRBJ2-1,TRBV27,TGTGCCAGCAGTTTTTGGGGGGGCCTCAACAATGAGCAGTTCTTC,CASSFWGGLNNEQFF
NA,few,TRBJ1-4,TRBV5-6,TGTGCCAGCAGCTCCGGGGGAGAAGGGGAAAAACTGTTTTTT,CASSSGGEGEKLFF
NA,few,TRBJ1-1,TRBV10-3,TGTGCCATCTCTGGGCCAGTAAACACTGAAGCTTTCTTT,CAISGPVNTEAFF
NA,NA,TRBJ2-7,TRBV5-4,TGTGCCAGCAGCTTGGCCGGTACGGGGACACAAGGCTTC,CASSLAGTGTQGF
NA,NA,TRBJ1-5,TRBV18,TGTGCCAGCTCCGAAACGGGGGGACAGCCCCAGCATTTT,CASSETGGQPQHF
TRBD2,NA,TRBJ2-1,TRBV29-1,TGCAGCGTTTTCTTAGCGGGAAGTTATGAGCAGTTCTTC,CSVFLAGSYEQFF